This record covers a single T cell receptor (beta chain). Using immunoSEQ multiplex PCR, the repertoire was profiled, and TCRdb retains in-frame clones only, with some absent. The data show 45,000 to 65,000 clones, 85% seen once. CDR3 size: 14 residues. The V and J ends lost 4 bases and 5 bases respectively, with 12 bases between them. Looked up from germline, CDR1 is MNHEY and CDR2 is SMNVEV (reference sequence). The data are from a study of PD-L1 blockade in urothelial cancer. About the research overall: From 0 to 3 prior chemotherapy regimens had been given to the patients. Across blood samples, T cells had a median count of 141,255.

Documented time point: pretreatment peripheral blood. Sample contribution per patient ranged from 1 to 8, covering pretreatment and on-treatment. The rearrangement joins TRBV27 to TRBJ2-1; weak D call: TRBD1 (5 bases). This sequence was found in a man between 65 and 85 years old with urothelial cancer. Specimen: PBMCs, collected around atezolizumab (anti-PD-L1) treatment. The CDR3 DNA sequence: TGTGCCAGCAGTTCGTACAGGAGACACAATGAGCAGTTCTTC. Amino acid sequence: CASSSYRRHNEQFF.